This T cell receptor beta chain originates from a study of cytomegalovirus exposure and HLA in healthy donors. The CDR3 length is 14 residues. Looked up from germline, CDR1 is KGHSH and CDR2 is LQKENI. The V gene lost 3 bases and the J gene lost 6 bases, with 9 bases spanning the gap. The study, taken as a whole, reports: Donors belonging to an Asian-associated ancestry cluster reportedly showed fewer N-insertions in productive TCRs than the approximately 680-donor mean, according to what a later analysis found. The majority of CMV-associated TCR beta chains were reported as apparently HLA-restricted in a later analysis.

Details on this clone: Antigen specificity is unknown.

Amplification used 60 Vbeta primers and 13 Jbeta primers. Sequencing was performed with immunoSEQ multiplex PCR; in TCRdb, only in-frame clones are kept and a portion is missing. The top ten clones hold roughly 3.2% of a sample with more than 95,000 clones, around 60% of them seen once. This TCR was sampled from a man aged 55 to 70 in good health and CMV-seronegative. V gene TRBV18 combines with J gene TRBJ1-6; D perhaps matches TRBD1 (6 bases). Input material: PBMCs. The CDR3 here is CASSPTGRNSPLHF. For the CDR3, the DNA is TGTGCCAGCTCACCCACAGGGCGTAATTCACCCCTCCACTTT.